Listed below are T cell receptor beta chains from one sample, sequenced in a study of cytomegalovirus exposure and HLA in healthy donors. Sequenced by immunoSEQ multiplex PCR; TCRdb stores in-frame clones only, minus some. The sample shows about 160,000 clones, about three quarters of them seen only once. Input material: PBMCs. Every receptor here comes from a woman in her fifties or sixties in good health and CMV-seropositive. Both conserved end residues are part of each CDR3. A D gene is named only where the DNA matches it firmly. Only some rows state a clone size, as once, few, many or a class for expanded clones.

v_gene	j_gene	d_gene	abundance	CDR3nt	CDR3aa
TRBV14	TRBJ1-5	-	-	TGTGCCAGCAGCCAAGTAAGGGAGAGTCAGCCCCAGCATTTT	CASSQVRESQPQHF
TRBV7-2	TRBJ2-7	TRBD1	few	TGTGCCAGCAGCTTTGGTACAGGGGGCTCCTACGAGCAGTACTTC	CASSFGTGGSYEQYF
TRBV14	TRBJ2-3	TRBD2	once	TGTGCCAGCAGCCAAGGGGCTAGCGGGGGTGGAGATACGCAGTATTTT	CASSQGASGGGDTQYF
TRBV4-1	TRBJ2-7	-	-	TGCGCCAGCAGCCAAGGCCGGGGTAGATCGTCGACCTACGAGCAGTACTTC	CASSQGRGRSSTYEQYF
TRBV18	TRBJ2-5	-	few	TGTGCCAGCTCACCAGGGGCGGAGACCCAGTACTTC	CASSPGAETQYF
TRBV9	TRBJ2-1	-	-	TGTGCCAGCAGCCCTTACTACAGGTCATACGATGAGCAGTTCTTC	CASSPYYRSYDEQFF
TRBV7-6	TRBJ2-5	TRBD1	medium-sized	TGTGCCAGCAGCGACGGACAGGGACAAGAGACCCAGTACTTC	CASSDGQGQETQYF
TRBV7-8	TRBJ2-5	-	-	TGTGCCAGCAGCTTATCGGGAGAGACCCAGTACTTC	CASSLSGETQYF
TRBV6-1	TRBJ2-1	-	-	TGTGCCAGCACCTTCAGGGGCCCCTACAATGAGCAGTTCTTC	CASTFRGPYNEQFF
TRBV7-9	TRBJ1-6	-	few	TGTGCCAGCAGCTTGATCGCGGGGCTCACCTCACCCCTCCACTTT	CASSLIAGLTSPLHF
TRBV4-1	TRBJ1-1	TRBD1	few	TGCGCCAGCAGCCAAGAGAGGGGACAGGCCAAAGCTTTCTTT	CASSQERGQAKAFF
TRBV4-1	TRBJ1-1	-	-	TGCGCCAGCAGCCAAGGGGGGGTGAACACTGAAGCTTTCTTT	CASSQGGVNTEAFF
TRBV5-6	TRBJ1-4	-	-	TGTGCCAGCGGTTCATCTGCGAAGTCCACCAATGAAAAACTGTTTTTT	CASGSSAKSTNEKLFF
TRBV4-3	TRBJ2-1	-	-	TGCGCCAGCAGCCAAGAGTACAGGGCCCACAATGAGCAGTTCTTC	CASSQEYRAHNEQFF
TRBV19	TRBJ1-6	TRBD1	-	TGTGCCAGTAGTCCCTGGGGACAGCCCAATTCACCCCCCCACTTT	CASSPWGQPNSPPHF
TRBV19	TRBJ2-1	TRBD2	-	TGTGCCAGTAGTATCCCCGGACTAGGTGCTAGGAATGAGCAGTTCTTC	CASSIPGLGARNEQFF
TRBV5-4	TRBJ1-1	TRBD1	once	TGTGCCAGCAGCTTCGGACAGGGGGCCAACACTGAAGCTTTCTTT	CASSFGQGANTEAFF
TRBV19	TRBJ1-5	TRBD1	-	TGTGCCAGTAGTTGGACAGGGGTTGTTCAGCCCCAGCATTTT	CASSWTGVVQPQHF
TRBV7-9	TRBJ1-6	-	few	TGTGCCAGCAGCTTAGGGGGCGCCGCTAATTCACCCCTCCACTTT	CASSLGGAANSPLHF
TRBV29-1	TRBJ2-1	TRBD2	-	TGCAGCGTTGGGATGCGGGGGGGAATGAATGAGCAGTTCTTC	CSVGMRGGMNEQFF
TRBV9	TRBJ1-4	-	-	TGTGCCAGCAGCGTAGAAGGGGGTTTGGGTGAAAAACTGTTTTTT	CASSVEGGLGEKLFF
TRBV25-1	TRBJ2-2	TRBD2	-	TGTGCCAGCAGCGCCCTGGGGCTAGCGGGAGCTTGGGCCGGGGAGCTGTTTTTT	CASSALGLAGAWAGELFF
TRBV7-3	TRBJ2-2	-	once	TGTGCCAGCAGCTCCCTCACCGGGGAGCTGTTTTTT	CASSSLTGELFF
TRBV7-2	TRBJ2-6	-	-	TGTGCCAGCGCGGTGGATTCTGGGGCCAACGTCCTGACTTTC	CASAVDSGANVLTF
TRBV7-9	TRBJ1-5	-	-	TGTGCCAGCAGCTTCGAACAGGGGCCCCAGCATTTT	CASSFEQGPQHF
TRBV6-5	TRBJ2-1	-	few	TGTGCCAGCAATGGGCGGGGTAACAATGAGCAGTTCTTC	CASNGRGNNEQFF
TRBV29-1	TRBJ2-1	TRBD1	-	TGCAGCGTCGGGACAGGGTTCGGTGAGCAGTTCTTC	CSVGTGFGEQFF
TRBV11-2	TRBJ2-3	TRBD2	-	TGTGCCAGCAGCTTAGATCGGCTCGGGCGGGGGACCACAGATACGCAGTATTTT	CASSLDRLGRGTTDTQYF
TRBV4-2	TRBJ2-2	-	-	TGTGCCAGCAGCCAAGATCCCATAGCAGGGACCGGGGAGCTGTTTTTT	CASSQDPIAGTGELFF
TRBV5-1	TRBJ2-1	TRBD2	-	TGCGCCAGCAGTTTTGGGGGGACTAGCGGGAGCTATGAGCAGTTCTTC	CASSFGGTSGSYEQFF
TRBV4-3	TRBJ2-5	-	-	TGCGCCAGCAGCCAAGATCCGGGCCCACTCAAGGGGGAGACCCAGTACTTC	CASSQDPGPLKGETQYF
TRBV19	TRBJ1-1	TRBD1	-	TGTGCCAGTACCGGGACAGGGGTCACTGAAGCTTTCTTT	CASTGTGVTEAFF
TRBV27	TRBJ2-1	TRBD2	-	TGTGCCAGCAGCCGAGGGACTAGCGGGCCATACAATGAGCAGTTCTTC	CASSRGTSGPYNEQFF
TRBV5-1	TRBJ2-5	TRBD1	-	TGCGCCAGCAGACTTTCGACAGGGACGGCTGATGCGACCCAGTACTTC	CASRLSTGTADATQYF
TRBV27	TRBJ2-7	TRBD1	-	TGTGCCAGCAGTGCAGGGGGCGCAGACGAGCAGTACTTC	CASSAGGADEQYF
TRBV6-4	TRBJ2-7	TRBD2	few	TGTGCCAGCAGTGACTCGCGGAGGGAGGGGCCCTACGAGCAGTACTTC	CASSDSRREGPYEQYF
TRBV6-1	TRBJ1-6	TRBD1	once	TGTGCCAGCAGTGTGGACAGGGCTAATTCACCCCTCCACTTT	CASSVDRANSPLHF
TRBV7-3	TRBJ2-1	TRBD2	-	TGTGCCAGCAGCGGGGGGGACTATCGCAATGAGCAGTTCTTC	CASSGGDYRNEQFF
TRBV7-6	TRBJ2-7	TRBD1	-	TGTGCCAGCAGCTTAGGGGACAGGGAAGATTACGAGCAGTACTTC	CASSLGDREDYEQYF
TRBV6-5	TRBJ1-5	-	-	TGTGCCAGCAGTTACCAGGAAAGGGGGCCCCAGCATTTT	CASSYQERGPQHF
TRBV10-1	TRBJ2-7	-	-	TGCGCCAGCAGTGAAGGGGCAGCCTACGAGCAGTACTTC	CASSEGAAYEQYF
TRBV9	TRBJ1-6	TRBD1	few	TGTGCCAGCAGCGTAGCGGGACAGGGGAATTCACCCCTCCACTTT	CASSVAGQGNSPLHF
TRBV7-2	TRBJ2-2	TRBD2	-	TGTGCCAGCAGATTAGCGGGAGGGCCTGGGAGCACCGGGGAGCTGTTTTTT	CASRLAGGPGSTGELFF
TRBV5-4	TRBJ1-2	TRBD1	-	TGTGCCAGCAGCTTGCCGGGACAGGGGCGCTATGGCTACACCTTC	CASSLPGQGRYGYTF
TRBV4-2	TRBJ2-1	TRBD2	-	TGTGCCAGCAGCCGGGGGGGGGTGGCGGGAGTTTACAATGAGCAGTTCTTC	CASSRGGVAGVYNEQFF
TRBV5-1	TRBJ1-5	-	once	TGCGCCAGCAGCTTGGGACAGCCCAATCAGCCCCAGCATTTT	CASSLGQPNQPQHF
TRBV27	TRBJ2-7	TRBD2	-	TGTGCCAGCACGACTAGCGGGGGACGGGAGCAGTACTTC	CASTTSGGREQYF
TRBV14	TRBJ1-2	-	once	TGTGCCAGCAGCCCGTTTCAGGGGACTAGGGATGGCTACACCTTC	CASSPFQGTRDGYTF
TRBV4-3	TRBJ1-6	TRBD1	-	TGCGCCAGCAGCCAAGCAGGGGGAGCCTATAATTCACCCCTCCACTTT	CASSQAGGAYNSPLHF
TRBV5-4	TRBJ1-4	-	-	TGTGCCAGCAGCTCGACCCTCGGGGGTGGTGAAAAACTGTTTTTT	CASSSTLGGGEKLFF
TRBV2	TRBJ1-2	-	-	TGTGCCAGCAGTGCTACAGGGACGGGAGGCTACACCTTC	CASSATGTGGYTF
TRBV27	TRBJ1-2	TRBD1	-	TGTGCCAGCAGGGTGGGACAGGGAGAGGATTTATATGGCTACACCTTC	CASRVGQGEDLYGYTF
TRBV27	TRBJ2-3	TRBD1	-	TGTGCCAGCAGGAACAGGGGGAGCACAGATACGCAGTATTTT	CASRNRGSTDTQYF
TRBV2	TRBJ2-7	TRBD2	-	TGTGCCAGTAAGACTAGCGGGGAGCAGTACTTC	CASKTSGEQYF
TRBV7-8	TRBJ2-1	TRBD1	-	TGTGCCAGCAGCTGGCCGGGACAGGGGTACAATGAGCAGTTCTTC	CASSWPGQGYNEQFF